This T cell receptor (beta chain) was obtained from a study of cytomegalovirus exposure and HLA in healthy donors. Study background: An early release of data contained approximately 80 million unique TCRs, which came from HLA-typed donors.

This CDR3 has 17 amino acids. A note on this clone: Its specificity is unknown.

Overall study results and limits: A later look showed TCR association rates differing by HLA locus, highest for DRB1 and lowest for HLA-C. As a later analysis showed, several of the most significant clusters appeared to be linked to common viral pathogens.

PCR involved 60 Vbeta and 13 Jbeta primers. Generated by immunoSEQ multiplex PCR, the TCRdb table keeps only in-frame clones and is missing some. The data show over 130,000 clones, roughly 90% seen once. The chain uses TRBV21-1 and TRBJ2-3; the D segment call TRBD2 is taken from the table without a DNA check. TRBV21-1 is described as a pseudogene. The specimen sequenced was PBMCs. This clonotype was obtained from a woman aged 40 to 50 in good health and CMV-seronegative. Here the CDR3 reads CASSKEVSLTSTDTQYF. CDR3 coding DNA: TGTGCCAGCAGCAAAGAAGTGTCCCTGACTAGCACAGATACGCAGTATTTT.